This record covers a single T cell receptor (beta chain). These data come from a study of blood T cells in healthy people across ages. A second PCR, run for about 7 to 11 cycles, used a sample-barcoded 5' primer plus a J-beta primer mix. A single record per CDR3 protein comes from TCRdb applying MiXCR to the 5' RACE reads. The sample includes about 290,000 distinct CDR3 sequences, roughly 26% of them seen just once. CDR1 is SGDLS and CDR2 is YYNGEE in the germline V gene. CDR3 length equals 13 residues. Trimming shortened V by 0 bases and J by 10 bases, and 8 bases separated the two germline ends. The chain couples TRBV9 to TRBJ1-6; D gene uncertain. The sequence derives from a woman in her 70s in good health. Sample: blood. CDR3: CASSVEPESPLHF. CDR3 in DNA: TGTGCCAGCAGCGTAGAACCGGAATCACCCCTCCACTTT.